The rows below give T cell receptor beta chains drawn from one sample of a study of T cells in Graves' hyperthyroidism and ophthalmopathy. TCRdb fed the multiplex PCR reads into MiXCR, producing one record per CDR3 protein. Of about 600,000 distinct CDR3 sequences listed, 12% to 15% are singletons. Sequencing was carried out using blood. The receptor set was obtained from a woman between 18 and 30 years old with Graves' ophthalmopathy. Both conserved end residues are part of each CDR3. D genes are given only for firm matches. Sizes are listed as once, few, many or a size class.

j_call v_call d_call clone_size cdr3_aa cdr3_nt
TRBJ1-1 TRBV9 TRBD1 many CASRTGTGVNTEAFF TGTGCCAGCAGGACCGGGACAGGGGTGAACACTGAAGCTTTCTTT
TRBJ2-7 TRBV6-2/TRBV6-3 - few CASSYSIWGLKDYEQYF TGTGCCAGCAGTTACTCGATATGGGGACTTAAAGACTACGAGCAGTACTTC
TRBJ2-7 TRBV12-3/TRBV12-4 TRBD1 many CASSFWDRGLLPPYEQYF TGTGCCAGCAGTTTCTGGGACAGGGGTTTGCTCCCCCCCTACGAGCAGTACTTC
TRBJ2-7 TRBV7-9 TRBD2 many CASSSGTSAVYEQYF TGTGCCAGCAGCTCCGGGACTAGCGCGGTCTACGAGCAGTACTTC
TRBJ2-3 TRBV20-1 - many CSVPGQQDTQYF TGCAGTGTCCCCGGACAGCAAGATACGCAGTATTTT
TRBJ1-5 TRBV7-6 - few CASSLDLGGDWSNQPQHF TGTGCCAGCAGCTTAGATCTGGGAGGGGATTGGAGCAATCAGCCCCAGCATTTT
TRBJ2-7 TRBV18 TRBD2 few CASSPTSGPVSYEQYF TGTGCCAGCTCACCGACTAGCGGGCCGGTCTCCTACGAGCAGTACTTC
TRBJ1-1 TRBV14 - many CASTLGGGGGEAFF TGTGCCAGCACCCTCGGCGGGGGCGGTGGTGAAGCTTTCTTT
TRBJ2-1 TRBV11-3 - many CASSWRQGHNEQFF TGTGCCAGCAGCTGGCGGCAGGGCCACAATGAGCAGTTCTTC
TRBJ2-1 TRBV7-3 - many CASSPSPELDEQFF TGTGCCAGCAGCCCCAGCCCCGAATTAGATGAGCAGTTCTTC
TRBJ1-2 TRBV28 TRBD1 many CASSPLPGQENYGYTF TGTGCCAGCAGTCCACTTCCGGGACAGGAAAACTATGGCTACACCTTC